This is a list of T cell receptor beta chains from one sample in a study of blood T cell repertoires in COVID-19. Some clones are missing from TCRdb's copy, which holds only in-frame ones; the method was immunoSEQ multiplex PCR. The sample carries tens of thousands of clones, about 91% recorded once. Material: peripheral blood. The receptors stem from a woman in her sixties or seventies with active or convalescent COVID-19. Both conserved end residues are trimmed from each CDR3. Each record gives: V gene, CDR3 protein.

v_call: TRBV6-2/TRBV6-3
cdr3_aa: ASSYVRGTDTQY

v_call: TRBV7-2
cdr3_aa: ASSLGAYEQY

v_call: TRBV28
cdr3_aa: ASSLVFDKNTEAF

v_call: TRBV7-8
cdr3_aa: ASSYSQELYGYT

v_call: TRBV5-4
cdr3_aa: ASSLSGATDTQY

v_call: TRBV7-9
cdr3_aa: ASTLQGVPEAF

v_call: TRBV3-1/TRBV3-2
cdr3_aa: ASSQGSEQF

v_call: TRBV9
cdr3_aa: ASSVGDRGQGTDTQY

v_call: TRBV7-2
cdr3_aa: ASSGDRGYGYT

v_call: TRBV9
cdr3_aa: ASSVGKGWSTEAF

v_call: TRBV4-1
cdr3_aa: ASSQVLLGEQF

v_call: TRBV9
cdr3_aa: ASSVGDRVWDTEAF

v_call: TRBV11-2
cdr3_aa: ASSQRGQNEQF

v_call: TRBV7-2
cdr3_aa: ASSFLTIGDTEAF

v_call: TRBV6-5
cdr3_aa: ASSRQGGAEAF

v_call: TRBV7-9
cdr3_aa: ASSFPRRDRIFTGELF

v_call: TRBV29-1
cdr3_aa: SVVNSFNEKLF

v_call: TRBV5-1
cdr3_aa: ASSFTSGSYEQY

v_call: TRBV30
cdr3_aa: AWSRERNQPQH